The 21 T cell receptor beta chains below all came from one sample that was sequenced in a study of T-cell memory formation after mild COVID-19. TCRdb re-analysed the 5' RACE reads in MiXCR, keeping a single row per CDR3 protein. Among roughly 300,000 distinct CDR3 sequences listed, approximately 8.4% were seen once. The sequenced material came from PBMCs or a T cell subset sorted from them (not recorded which). Receptors originate from a man between 18 and 35 years old who had mild COVID-19 (a few samples of this study predate the infection). Cell type and time point are not known.

This chain links TRBV18 with TRBJ1-2; TRBD1 aligns across 8 bases. The V gene's germline CDR1 is KGHSH and CDR2 LQKENI. With 6 bases clipped from V and 4 bases from J, the junction kept 10 bases outside the gene matches. This CDR3 has 15 amino acids. The CDR3 coding sequence is TGTGCCAGCTCTTCCGGACAGGGTTCGGGCTATGGCTACACCTTC. It yields the protein CASSSGQGSGYGYTF.

This clonotype was seen more than once but under ten times. The gene calls are TRBV12-3 or TRBV12-4 and TRBJ2-5, with unresolved D. V was cut by 1 base and J by 3 bases, with 6 bases left in between. The CDR3 loop spans 13 amino acids. The CDR3 DNA follows: TGTGCCAGCAGTTTAGGGAACAAAGAGACCCAGTACTTC. This encodes CASSLGNKETQYF.

The chain recombines TRBV5-1 with TRBJ1-4, with TRBD1 matching 7 bases. The CDR3 sequence is 14 residues long. The V gene end was trimmed by 4 bases and the J gene end by 4 bases; junction bases not matched to a gene: 4. CDR1 is SGHRS, CDR2 YFSETQ, per germline. The CDR3 region has the DNA TGCGCCAGCAGCCCGACAGGGTTTAATGAAAAACTGTTTTTT. It encodes CASSPTGFNEKLFF.

The V and J genes are TRBV7-2 and TRBJ1-4; tentative D call: TRBD1 (5 bases). This CDR3 contains 12 residues. Germline lookup yields CDR1 SGHTA and CDR2 FQGNSA. V gave up 4 bases and J gave up 7 bases, with 7 bases separating them. This CDR3 reads CASSSQGEKLFF. The CDR3 DNA sequence: TGTGCCAGCAGCTCCCAGGGTGAAAAACTGTTTTTT.

In this sample, this clonotype turned up a few times. The chain links TRBV7-9 to TRBJ1-4; no firm D call. Germline CDR1 and CDR2: SEHNR and FQNEAQ (reference sequence). The CDR3 consists of 14 residues. The ends were cut back, 5 bases at V and 5 bases at J, with 12 bases in the middle. Here the CDR3 DNA reads TGTGCCAGCAGCCCCTCACGCCCAAATGAAAAACTGTTTTTT. It codes for CASSPSRPNEKLFF.

Ten or more counts support this clonotype. The chain has TRBV11-2 and TRBJ1-2; weak D call: TRBD1 (5 bases). This CDR3 contains 15 residues. From germline, CDR1 is SGHAT and CDR2 FQNNGV. Trimming pared 4 bases from V and 2 bases from J, leaving 14 bases between. This CDR3 is CASSSADSDNYGYTF. The CDR3, as DNA: TGTGCCAGCAGCTCGGCCGACAGTGACAACTATGGCTACACCTTC.

There are a few counts of this clonotype. The chain carries TRBV7-2 and TRBJ1-3; the match to TRBD1 covers 9 bases. This CDR3 is 15 amino acids long. Trimming took 5 bases from V and 4 from J; bases not matched to a gene: 6. The germline V gene encodes CDR1 SGHTA and CDR2 FQGNSA. For the CDR3, the DNA is TGTGCCAGCAGCCTCGACAGGGGGACAGGAAACACCATATATTTT. Protein: CASSLDRGTGNTIYF.

The CDR3 reads CASSPRPYRGRKGMNTEAFF. CDR3 coding DNA: TGTGCCAGCAGCCCAAGGCCTTACAGGGGACGGAAGGGGATGAACACTGAAGCTTTCTTT. The chain joins TRBV7-2 to TRBJ1-1, with TRBD1 matching 7 bases. J lost 0 bases, V lost 5 bases, and 21 bases had no gene match. CDR3 length equals 20 residues. The germline CDR1 and CDR2 sequences are SGHTA and FQGNSA.

The gene calls are TRBV7-2 and TRBJ2-7, with D possibly TRBD1 on 6 matching bases. Germline assignment: CDR1 SGHTA and CDR2 FQGNSA. The CDR3 has 14 residues. Trimming left V 2 bases short and J 0 bases short, with 8 bases between. In DNA, the CDR3 is TGTGCCAGCAGCTTAACAGGGCCCTCCTACGAGCAGTACTTC. This sequence encodes CASSLTGPSYEQYF.

This clonotype has just a few counts. V usage is TRBV11-2 and J usage is TRBJ2-3; 11 bases are a match to TRBD2. This CDR3 spans 15 amino acids. After removal of 5 bases from V and 4 bases from J, the junction contained 5 bases not matched to a gene. Germline CDR1 is SGHAT and CDR2 is FQNNGV. The CDR3: CASSARLAGSDTQYF. In nucleotides, the CDR3 is TGTGCCAGCAGCGCGCGACTAGCGGGGTCAGATACGCAGTATTTT.

Ten or more counts support this clonotype. The genes are TRBV7-3 and TRBJ1-1; maybe TRBD1 (5 bases). Per germline, CDR1 SGHTA and CDR2 FQGTGA. The V end was cut by 5 bases, the J end by 1 base, with 8 bases between. The CDR3 sequence is 13 residues long. Here the CDR3 reads CASSTQGNTEAFF. As DNA, the CDR3 is TGTGCCAGCAGCACTCAGGGGAACACTGAAGCTTTCTTT.

The chain uses TRBV20-1 and TRBJ2-1, with D perhaps assigned TRBD1 or TRBD2 (5 bases each). The CDR3 sequence is 15 residues long. The germline V and J ends were trimmed by 6 bases and 4 bases, with 19 bases remaining between them. Germline V gene data show CDR1 as DFQATT and CDR2 as SNEGSKA (reference sequence). CDR3 nucleotide sequence: TGCAGTGCGAGCGGAATTCGAGGGGTTTACAATGAGCAGTTCTTC. It translates to CSASGIRGVYNEQFF.

This chain connects TRBV5-1 to TRBJ2-3; D is unclear. This CDR3 has 15 amino acids. The V and J ends lost 5 bases and 4 bases respectively, with 17 bases between them. Germline CDR1 is SGHRS and CDR2 is YFSETQ. This CDR3 reads CASREGSAVPDTQYF. The CDR3 DNA is TGCGCCAGCAGGGAAGGGTCGGCGGTCCCAGATACGCAGTATTTT.

This clonotype appeared a few times. This chain links TRBV6-5 with TRBJ1-1, with a tentative D call TRBD1 (5 bases). With 3 bases removed from V and 7 bases from J, the gap between germline ends came to 12 bases. Germline V gene sequence: CDR1 MNHEY, CDR2 SVGAGI. The CDR3 is 13 residues long. The CDR3 spells CASSYGLGGEAFF. The CDR3 region has the DNA TGTGCCAGCAGTTATGGGCTTGGGGGTGAAGCTTTCTTT.

The genes are TRBV7-9 and TRBJ2-7, with a weak D call TRBD1 (6 bases). V was clipped by 0 bases and J by 2 bases, with 11 bases between them. From germline, CDR1 is SEHNR and CDR2 FQNEAQ (reference sequence). The length of the CDR3 is 15 residues. The CDR3 region has the DNA TGTGCCAGCAGCTTAGCACGCAGGGGCGCCTACGAGCAGTACGTC. Translation gives CASSLARRGAYEQYV.

This clonotype was seen ten or more times. This chain links TRBV5-1 with TRBJ2-7; D perhaps matches TRBD2 (6 bases). The CDR3 loop spans 16 amino acids. Germline V lookup: CDR1 SGHRS, CDR2 YFSETQ. Trimming pared 5 bases from V and 6 bases from J, leaving 24 bases between. CDR3 nucleotide sequence: TGCGCCAGCAGTCGGGTAGCGGATATCTTGGCCGGCGAGCAGTACTTC. Translating it yields CASSRVADILAGEQYF.

The table lists this clonotype with many counts. This chain joins TRBV6-4 and TRBJ2-1, with 10 bases aligning to TRBD2. CDR1 and CDR2 (germline): MRHNA, SNTAGT. The CDR3 covers 15 residues. Losses at the gene ends were 6 bases for V and 4 bases for J; bases not matched to a gene: 6. Here the CDR3 reads CASSALLAGYNEQFF. The CDR3 DNA reads TGTGCCAGCAGCGCCTTACTAGCGGGGTACAATGAGCAGTTCTTC.

This chain connects TRBV7-9 to TRBJ1-1; no clear D. The V gene lost 4 bases and the J gene lost 6 bases, with 15 bases spanning the gap. The CDR3 totals 14 residues. Germline loops: CDR1 SEHNR, CDR2 FQNEAQ (reference sequence). Here the CDR3 reads CASSSPNSRAEAFF. CDR3 sequence (DNA): TGTGCCAGCAGCTCCCCTAACTCGAGGGCTGAAGCTTTCTTT.

The chain employs TRBV29-1 and TRBJ2-1; 8 positions agree with TRBD1. The V gene's germline CDR1 is SQVTM and CDR2 ANQGSEA. J was trimmed by 3 bases and V by 6 bases; bases with no gene match: 10. This CDR3 has 15 amino acids. CDR3 nucleotide sequence: TGCAGCGTCCCCACCAGGACAGGGATCTACAATGAGCAGTTCTTC. This translates into CSVPTRTGIYNEQFF.

This clonotype was detected ten times or more. V gene TRBV27 combines with J gene TRBJ2-1; 8 bases are a match to TRBD1. J lost 7 bases, V lost 3 bases, and 11 bases had no gene match. Germline V gene lookup returns CDR1 MNHEY and CDR2 SMNVEV (reference sequence). This CDR3 region has 16 residues. The CDR3 protein is CASSFRDRFGGNEQFF. Written as DNA, the CDR3 is TGTGCCAGCAGTTTTCGGGACAGGTTTGGGGGTAATGAGCAGTTCTTC.

The genes are TRBV6-2 or TRBV6-3 and TRBJ2-5, with a weak D call TRBD2 (7 bases). Germline V gene lookup returns CDR1 MNHEY and CDR2 SVGEGT. CDR3 length equals 16 residues. Trimming pared 7 bases from V and 3 bases from J, leaving 21 bases between. The CDR3 DNA is TGTGCCAGCAAAGGAACACAGGGAGGGGATAAAGAGACCCAGTACTTC. Translation: CASKGTQGGDKETQYF.